The 16 T cell receptor beta chains below were found in one sample sequenced in a study of cytomegalovirus exposure and HLA in healthy donors. The PCR contained 60 Vbeta and 13 Jbeta primers. The method was immunoSEQ multiplex PCR; TCRdb's version includes in-frame clones alone and lacks a portion of them. This repertoire shows 110,000 to 150,000 clones, around 84% found once; its top ten account for more than 2%. Input material: PBMCs. These receptor sequences come from a boy younger than 10 in good health and CMV-seronegative.

The chain joins TRBV7-6 to TRBJ2-5; TRBD1 matches 9 bases. Germline loops: CDR1 SGHVS, CDR2 FNYEAQ. V lost 2 bases and J lost 5; bases outside the gene matches: 15. The length of the CDR3 is 18 residues. CDR3 DNA sequence: TGTGCCAGCAGCTTACTATTATTCGGACAGGGGCGAGGGGAGACCCAGTACTTC. The encoded protein is CASSLLLFGQGRGETQYF.

The chain is built from TRBV4-1 and TRBJ2-7; TRBD2 agrees at 10 bases. The CDR3 consists of 17 residues. The V gene's germline CDR1 is MGHRA and CDR2 YSYEKL. With V trimmed by 1 base and J by 0 bases, 6 bases remained unmatched. CDR3 amino acids: CASSQGPSGSISYEQYF. CDR3 DNA: TGCGCCAGCAGCCAAGGGCCTAGCGGGAGCATCTCCTACGAGCAGTACTTC.

The chain recombines TRBV27 with TRBJ1-1, with D tentatively TRBD1 (5 bases). This CDR3 comprises 17 residues. Trimming took 7 bases from V and 0 from J, leaving 21 bases between them. Germline assignment: CDR1 MNHEY and CDR2 SMNVEV (reference sequence). CDR3: CASTGLGGTRMNTEAFF. The CDR3 DNA follows: TGTGCCAGCACAGGATTGGGGGGGACGCGGATGAACACTGAAGCTTTCTTT.

The V call is TRBV6-1, the J call TRBJ2-7; 9 positions match TRBD1. V trimming: 6 bases; J trimming: 5 bases; junction bases outside the gene matches: 8. This CDR3 spans 14 amino acids. Per the germline V gene, CDR1 is MNHNS and CDR2 is SASEGT. CDR3 nucleotides: TGTGCCAGCAGAGCCGGGACAGGGAACCACGAGCAGTACTTC. Amino acid sequence: CASRAGTGNHEQYF.

The chain combines TRBV9 with TRBJ2-3; D is unresolved. CDR1 and CDR2 from the germline V gene are SGDLS and YYNGEE. Trimming took 0 bases from V and 3 from J, leaving 5 bases between them. The CDR3 contains 13 residues. The chain's CDR3 is CASSVGLTDTQYF. Here the CDR3 DNA reads TGTGCCAGCAGCGTAGGTTTAACAGATACGCAGTATTTT.

This chain links TRBV5-5 with TRBJ2-2, with 7 bases that match TRBD2. This CDR3 is built from 16 residues. With V trimmed by 2 bases and J by 2 bases, 6 bases remained unmatched. Germline assignment: CDR1 SGHKS and CDR2 YYEKEE (reference sequence). CDR3 residues: CASSFWLAVNTGELFF. The CDR3 DNA follows: TGTGCCAGCAGCTTTTGGCTAGCGGTAAACACCGGGGAGCTGTTTTTT.

The rearrangement uses TRBV11-2 and TRBJ1-3; D unclear. CDR1 and CDR2 from the germline V gene are SGHAT and FQNNGV. This CDR3 is 14 amino acids long. V lost 5 bases and J lost 1, with 9 bases in between. CDR3 in DNA: TGTGCCAGCAGCCCCGGGTGGTCTGGAAACACCATATATTTT. Its translation: CASSPGWSGNTIYF. Together with reference TRBV11-2 and TRBJ1-3, the CDR3 gives the full variable domain: EAGVAQSPRYKIIEKRQSVAFWCNPISGHATLYWYQQILGQGPKLLIQFQNNGVVDDSQLPKDRFSAERLKGVDSTLKIQPAKLEDSAVYLCASSPGWSGNTIYFGEGSWLTVV.

This clone was detected a few times. The genes are TRBV7-6 and TRBJ2-1; 13 bases match TRBD2. Germline loops: CDR1 SGHVS, CDR2 FNYEAQ. The CDR3 runs to 15 residues. J lost 4 bases, V lost 3 bases, and 0 bases had no gene match. CDR3 amino acids: CASSLGLAGYNEQFF. The DNA for the CDR3 is TGTGCCAGCAGCTTGGGACTAGCGGGGTACAATGAGCAGTTCTTC.

A note on this clone: One end of the junction is discordant with germline, which a read error may explain. The gene calls are TRBV5-1 and TRBJ2-7, with 14 bases fitting TRBD2. This CDR3 has 13 residues. The germline CDR1 and CDR2 sequences are SGHRS and YFSETQ. This CDR3 reads CASSRTSGRRNDF. Written as DNA, the CDR3 is TGCGCCAGCAGCCGGACTAGCGGGAGGCGGAACGACTTC.

DNA of the CDR3: TGTGCCAGCAGTTACGGGGACAGGGGGATCCAGTACTTC. It yields the protein CASSYGDRGIQYF. The chain carries TRBV6-5 and TRBJ2-5, with 11 positions matching TRBD1. The CDR3 totals 13 residues. The trim removed 2 bases at V and 10 bases at J, leaving 3 bases unmatched. CDR1 and CDR2 from the germline V gene are MNHEY and SVGAGI.

The CDR3 loop is CASSLDYPVLAGGDYEQYF. In nucleotides, the CDR3 is TGTGCCAGCAGCTTAGATTACCCCGTCTTAGCGGGAGGCGACTACGAGCAGTACTTC. This chain uses TRBV11-2 with TRBJ2-7, with TRBD2 matching over 10 bases. This CDR3 comprises 19 residues. The germline CDR1 and CDR2 sequences are SGHAT and FQNNGV. The V segment lost 0 bases and the J segment 3 bases; nucleotides outside the gene matches: 14.

The CDR3 DNA follows: TGCGCCAGCAGCCAAGTTTCTCTCCTTGGCACAGATACGCAGTATTTT. Translating it yields CASSQVSLLGTDTQYF. The V gene is TRBV4-3, the J gene TRBJ2-3; no clear D. The germline gives CDR1 LGHNA, CDR2 YSLEER. Trimming removed 1 base from V and 1 base from J, with 12 bases in between. The CDR3 runs to 16 residues.

The genes are TRBV11-2 and TRBJ1-1, with 8 nucleotides matching TRBD1. Trimming cost V 3 bases and J 6 bases; bases outside gene matches: 9. The CDR3 totals 15 residues. Germline CDR1 SGHAT, CDR2 FQNNGV. The CDR3 is CASSFLRTGIPEAFF. The DNA for the CDR3 is TGTGCCAGCAGCTTTCTCCGGACAGGGATCCCTGAAGCTTTCTTT. Complete variable domain (other parts from reference TRBV11-2 and TRBJ1-1): EAGVAQSPRYKIIEKRQSVAFWCNPISGHATLYWYQQILGQGPKLLIQFQNNGVVDDSQLPKDRFSAERLKGVDSTLKIQPAKLEDSAVYLCASSFLRTGIPEAFFGQGTRLTVV.

The J gene is TRBJ1-4, the V gene TRBV5-1; D is perhaps TRBD1 (5 bases). The CDR3 is 15 amino acids. V lost 0 bases and J lost 5, with 11 bases in between. Germline assignment: CDR1 SGHRS and CDR2 YFSETQ. The CDR3 DNA reads as TGCGCCAGCAGCTTGGCACGGGGGAGGAATGAAAAACTGTTTTTT. It encodes CASSLARGRNEKLFF.

This chain joins TRBV10-3 and TRBJ2-7, with no clear D. The CDR3 extends over 16 amino acids. CDR1 ENHRY and CDR2 SYGVKD come from the germline V gene. V was pared by 6 bases and J by 3 bases, with 21 bases between. The CDR3 DNA follows: TGTGCCATCAGCGCCTACCGGGTCCCCACCCACTACGAGCAGTACTTC. Residues: CAISAYRVPTHYEQYF.

The V gene is TRBV7-9, the J gene TRBJ2-7, with D maybe TRBD1 (5 bases). V was pared by 3 bases and J by 7 bases, with 7 bases between. The germline CDR1 and CDR2 sequences are SEHNR and FQNEAQ (reference sequence). The CDR3 loop spans 11 amino acids. The CDR3 sequence is CASSFPGEQYF. CDR3 coding DNA: TGTGCCAGCAGCTTTCCAGGGGAGCAGTACTTC.